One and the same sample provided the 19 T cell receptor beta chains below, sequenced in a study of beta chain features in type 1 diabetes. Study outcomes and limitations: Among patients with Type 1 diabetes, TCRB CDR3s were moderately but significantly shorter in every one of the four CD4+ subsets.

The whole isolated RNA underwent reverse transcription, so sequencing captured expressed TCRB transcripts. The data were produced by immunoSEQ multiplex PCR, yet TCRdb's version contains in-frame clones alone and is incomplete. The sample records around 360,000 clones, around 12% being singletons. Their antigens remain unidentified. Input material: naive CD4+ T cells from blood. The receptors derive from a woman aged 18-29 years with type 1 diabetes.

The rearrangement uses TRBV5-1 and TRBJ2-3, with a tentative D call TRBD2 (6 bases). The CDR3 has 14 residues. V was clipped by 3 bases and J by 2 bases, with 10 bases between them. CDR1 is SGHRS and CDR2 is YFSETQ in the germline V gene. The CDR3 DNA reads TGCGCCAGCAGCTCGACGGGGGTCACAGATACGCAGTATTTT. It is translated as CASSSTGVTDTQYF.

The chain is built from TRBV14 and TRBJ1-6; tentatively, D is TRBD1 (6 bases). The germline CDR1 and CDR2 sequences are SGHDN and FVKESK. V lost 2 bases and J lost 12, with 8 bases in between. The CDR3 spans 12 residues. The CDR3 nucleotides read TGTGCCAGCAGCCAACCAGGGGAACCCCTCCACTTT. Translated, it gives CASSQPGEPLHF.

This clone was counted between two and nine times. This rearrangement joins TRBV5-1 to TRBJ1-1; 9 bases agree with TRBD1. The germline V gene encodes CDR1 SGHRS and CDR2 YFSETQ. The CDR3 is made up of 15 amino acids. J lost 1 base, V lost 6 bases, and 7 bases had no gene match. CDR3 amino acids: CASTTGGARNTEAFF. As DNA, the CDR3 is TGCGCCAGCACAACAGGGGGCGCACGGAACACTGAAGCTTTCTTT.

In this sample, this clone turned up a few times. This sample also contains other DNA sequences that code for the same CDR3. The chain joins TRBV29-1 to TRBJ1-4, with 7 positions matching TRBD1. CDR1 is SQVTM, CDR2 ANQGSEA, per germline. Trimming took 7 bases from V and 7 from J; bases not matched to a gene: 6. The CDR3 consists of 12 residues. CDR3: CSARQGGEKLFF. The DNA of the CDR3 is TGCAGCGCCCGACAGGGTGGTGAAAAACTGTTTTTT.

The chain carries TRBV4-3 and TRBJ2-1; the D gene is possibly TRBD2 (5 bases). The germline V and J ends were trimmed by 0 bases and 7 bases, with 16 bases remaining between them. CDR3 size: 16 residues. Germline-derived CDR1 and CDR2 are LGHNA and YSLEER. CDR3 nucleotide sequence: TGCGCCAGCAGCCAAGATCTGGGGTATGGCGGGAATGAGCAGTTCTTC. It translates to CASSQDLGYGGNEQFF.

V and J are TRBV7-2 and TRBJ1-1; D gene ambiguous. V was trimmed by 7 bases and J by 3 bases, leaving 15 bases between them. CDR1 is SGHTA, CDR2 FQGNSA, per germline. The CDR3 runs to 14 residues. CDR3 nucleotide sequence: TGTGCCAGCACTATAATAGGAGGGTACACTGAAGCTTTCTTT. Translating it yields CASTIIGGYTEAFF.

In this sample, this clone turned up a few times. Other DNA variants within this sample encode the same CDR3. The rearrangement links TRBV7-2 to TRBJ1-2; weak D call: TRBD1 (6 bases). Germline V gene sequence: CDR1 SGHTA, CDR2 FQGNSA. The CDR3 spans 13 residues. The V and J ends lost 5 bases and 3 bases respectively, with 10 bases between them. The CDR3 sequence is CASSPQGDYGYTF. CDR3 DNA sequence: TGTGCCAGCAGCCCACAGGGAGACTATGGCTACACCTTC. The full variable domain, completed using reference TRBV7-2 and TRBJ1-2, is GAGVSQSPSNKVTEKGKDVELRCDPISGHTALYWYRQSLGQGLEFLIYFQGNSAPDKSGLPSDRFSAERTGGSVSTLTIQRTQQEDSAVYLCASSPQGDYGYTFGSGTRLTVV.

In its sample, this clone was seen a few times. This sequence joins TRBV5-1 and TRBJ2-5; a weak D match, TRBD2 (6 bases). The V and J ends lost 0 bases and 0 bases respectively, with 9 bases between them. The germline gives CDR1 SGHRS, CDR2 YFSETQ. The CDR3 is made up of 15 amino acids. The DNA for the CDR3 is TGCGCCAGCAGCTTGGAAGGGACTTACCAAGAGACCCAGTACTTC. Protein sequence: CASSLEGTYQETQYF.

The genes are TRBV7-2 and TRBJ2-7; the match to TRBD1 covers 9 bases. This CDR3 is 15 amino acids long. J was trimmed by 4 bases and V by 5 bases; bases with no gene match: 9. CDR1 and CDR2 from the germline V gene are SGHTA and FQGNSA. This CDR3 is CASSGKQGARYEQYF. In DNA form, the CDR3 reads TGTGCCAGCAGCGGAAAACAGGGGGCGCGTTACGAGCAGTACTTC. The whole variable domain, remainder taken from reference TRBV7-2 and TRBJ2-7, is GAGVSQSPSNKVTEKGKDVELRCDPISGHTALYWYRQSLGQGLEFLIYFQGNSAPDKSGLPSDRFSAERTGGSVSTLTIQRTQQEDSAVYLCASSGKQGARYEQYFGPGTRLTVT.

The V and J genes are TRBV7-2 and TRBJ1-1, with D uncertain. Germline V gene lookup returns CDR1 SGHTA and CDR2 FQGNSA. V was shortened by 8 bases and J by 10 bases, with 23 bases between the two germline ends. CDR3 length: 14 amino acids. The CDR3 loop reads CASGPSGVEGRAFF. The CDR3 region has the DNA TGTGCCAGCGGGCCTTCGGGAGTAGAGGGTCGAGCTTTCTTT.

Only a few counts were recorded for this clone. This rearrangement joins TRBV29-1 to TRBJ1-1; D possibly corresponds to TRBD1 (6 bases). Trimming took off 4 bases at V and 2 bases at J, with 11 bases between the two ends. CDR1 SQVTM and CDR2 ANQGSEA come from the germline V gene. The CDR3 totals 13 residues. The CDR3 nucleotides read TGCAGCGTTGGCGGGGGCTATAACACTGAAGCTTTCTTT. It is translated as CSVGGGYNTEAFF.

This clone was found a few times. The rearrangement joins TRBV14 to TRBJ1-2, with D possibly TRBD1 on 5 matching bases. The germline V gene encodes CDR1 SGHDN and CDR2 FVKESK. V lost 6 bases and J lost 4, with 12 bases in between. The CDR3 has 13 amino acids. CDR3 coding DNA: TGTGCCAGCAGGCTTTCAGGGCCCTATGGCTACACCTTC. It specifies CASRLSGPYGYTF.

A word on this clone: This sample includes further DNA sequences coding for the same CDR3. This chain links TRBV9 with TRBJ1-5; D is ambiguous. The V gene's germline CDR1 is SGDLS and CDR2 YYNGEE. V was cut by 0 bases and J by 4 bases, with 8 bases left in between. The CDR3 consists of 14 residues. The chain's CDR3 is CASSVEGGNQPQHF. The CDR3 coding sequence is TGTGCCAGCAGCGTAGAAGGAGGGAATCAGCCCCAGCATTTT.

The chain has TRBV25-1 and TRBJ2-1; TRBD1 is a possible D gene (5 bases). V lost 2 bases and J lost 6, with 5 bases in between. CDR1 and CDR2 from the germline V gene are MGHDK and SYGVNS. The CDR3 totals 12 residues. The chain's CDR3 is CASSEQGNEQFF. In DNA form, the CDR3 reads TGTGCCAGCAGTGAACAGGGCAATGAGCAGTTCTTC.

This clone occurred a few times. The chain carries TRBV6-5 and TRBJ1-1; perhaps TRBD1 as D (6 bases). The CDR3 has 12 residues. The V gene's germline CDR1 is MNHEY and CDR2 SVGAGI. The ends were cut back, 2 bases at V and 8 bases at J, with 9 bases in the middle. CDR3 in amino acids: CASSYRDKEAFF. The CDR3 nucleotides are TGTGCCAGCAGTTACAGGGACAAGGAAGCTTTCTTT.

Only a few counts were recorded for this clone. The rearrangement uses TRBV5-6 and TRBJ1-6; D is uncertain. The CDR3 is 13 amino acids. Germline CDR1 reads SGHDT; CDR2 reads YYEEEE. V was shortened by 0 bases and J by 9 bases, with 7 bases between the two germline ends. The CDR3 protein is CASSLGQVSPLHF. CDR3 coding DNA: TGTGCCAGCAGCTTGGGTCAGGTTTCACCCCTCCACTTT.

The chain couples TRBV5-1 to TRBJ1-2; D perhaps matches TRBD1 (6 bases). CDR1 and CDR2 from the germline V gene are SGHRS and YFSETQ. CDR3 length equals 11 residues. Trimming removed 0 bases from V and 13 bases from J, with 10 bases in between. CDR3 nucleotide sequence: TGCGCCAGCAGCTTGGAGGACAGCATCACCTTC. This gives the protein CASSLEDSITF. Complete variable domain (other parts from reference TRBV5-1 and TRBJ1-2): KAGVTQTPRYLIKTRGQQVTLSCSPISGHRSVSWYQQTPGQGLQFLFEYFSETQRNKGNFPGRFSGRQFSNSRSEMNVSTLELGDSALYLCASSLEDSITFGSGTRLTVV.

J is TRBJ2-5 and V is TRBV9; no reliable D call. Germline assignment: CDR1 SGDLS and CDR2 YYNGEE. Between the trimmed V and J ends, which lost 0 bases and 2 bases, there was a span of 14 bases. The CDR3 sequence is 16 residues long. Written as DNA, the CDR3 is TGTGCCAGCAGCGTAGCTCCACAGCTTAATCAAGAGACCCAGTACTTC. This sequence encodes CASSVAPQLNQETQYF.

The CDR3 region is CASSLVGTMLIEQYF. In DNA, the CDR3 is TGTGCCAGCAGCTTAGTCGGGACAATGTTGATCGAGCAGTACTTC. V usage is TRBV7-9 and J usage is TRBJ2-7; D might be TRBD1 (6 bases). V lost 1 base and J 6 bases, leaving 16 bases between the germline ends. The germline gives CDR1 SEHNR, CDR2 FQNEAQ (reference sequence). The CDR3 is 15 amino acids. The whole variable domain, remainder taken from reference TRBV7-9 and TRBJ2-7, is DTGVSQNPRHKITKRGQNVTFRCDPISEHNRLYWYRQTLGQGPEFLTYFQNEAQLEKSRLLSDRFSAERPKGSFSTLEIQRTEQGDSAMYLCASSLVGTMLIEQYFGPGTRLTVT.